Listed below are T cell receptor beta chains from one sample, sequenced in a study of T cells in Graves' hyperthyroidism and ophthalmopathy. TCRdb called the multiplex PCR reads again in MiXCR, with one record for every CDR3 protein. There are 550,000 to 700,000 distinct CDR3 sequences in the sample; just over 45% occur only once, and roughly 19% lies in the top ten. The sequencing sample was made of peripheral blood or thyroid tissue (not recorded which). Receptors originate from an adult woman with Graves' disease, either hyperthyroidism or ophthalmopathy (not recorded which). The conserved cysteine and the conserved F or W are not part of the CDR3 here.

TRBV20-1	TRBJ2-7	SATLPSGRGEQY
TRBV10-3	TRBJ1-5	AIRGAGVAETQH
TRBV20-1	TRBJ2-5	SAREGGEETQY
TRBV28	TRBJ1-5	ASSFDMWETQH
TRBV7-6	TRBJ2-7	ASSPRGLTYEQY
TRBV29-1	TRBJ2-7	SVGGLAGSYEQY
TRBV4-2	TRBJ1-2	ASSQEQGYGYT
TRBV30	TRBJ1-3	AWVPGIKSGNTIY
TRBV28	TRBJ2-7	ASTSSPGQAAREQY
TRBV10-3	TRBJ2-5	ATSESGQGLQGTQY
TRBV10-3	TRBJ1-5	AIRGGGNQPQH
TRBV15	TRBJ1-2	ATSSLSPGEASGYT
TRBV9	TRBJ1-1	ASSVDGTGDTEAF
TRBV19	TRBJ2-3	ASSIAFWLAPADTQY
TRBV6-1	TRBJ1-1	ASRGKLWTEAF
TRBV15	TRBJ1-1	ATSRARNTEAF
TRBV7-6	TRBJ1-4	ASSLGPTTNEKLF
TRBV3-1	TRBJ1-3	ASSSRASEGGNTIY
TRBV10-3	TRBJ1-2	AISDETGIAYT
TRBV20-1	TRBJ2-3	SASGAGLSTDTQY
TRBV19	TRBJ2-2	ASSGRIYTGELF
TRBV2	TRBJ2-2	ASNRDTGELF
TRBV2	TRBJ1-2	ASRGTGLYGYT
TRBV4-1	TRBJ2-2	ASSWTNTGELF
TRBV29-1	TRBJ2-7	SVVLRQSPYEQY
TRBV4-1	TRBJ2-5	ASRSGRTKAQY
TRBV5-1	TRBJ1-2	ASSPGDRVSRGYT
TRBV6-5	TRBJ1-2	ASSYGDRGGYT
TRBV20-1	TRBJ1-5	SARDGRRVAGNQPQH